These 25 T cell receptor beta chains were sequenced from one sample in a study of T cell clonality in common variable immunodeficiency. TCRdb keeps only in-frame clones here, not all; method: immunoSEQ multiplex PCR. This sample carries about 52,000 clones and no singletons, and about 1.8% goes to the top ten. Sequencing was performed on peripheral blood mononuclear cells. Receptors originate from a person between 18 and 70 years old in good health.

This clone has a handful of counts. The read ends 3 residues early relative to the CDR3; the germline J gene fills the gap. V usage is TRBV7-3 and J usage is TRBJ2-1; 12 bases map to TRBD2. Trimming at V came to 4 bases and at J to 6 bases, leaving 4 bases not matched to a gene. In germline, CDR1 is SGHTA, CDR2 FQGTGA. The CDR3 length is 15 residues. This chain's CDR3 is CASSSLAGGGNEQFF. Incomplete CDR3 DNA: TGTGCCAGCAGCTCCCTAGCGGGAGGGGGCAATGAG.

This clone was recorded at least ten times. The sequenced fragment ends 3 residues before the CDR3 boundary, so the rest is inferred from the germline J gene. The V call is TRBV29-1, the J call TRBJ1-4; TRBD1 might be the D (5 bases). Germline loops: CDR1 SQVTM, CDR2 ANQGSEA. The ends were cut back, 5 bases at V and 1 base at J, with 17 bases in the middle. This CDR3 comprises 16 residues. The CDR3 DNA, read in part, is TGCAGCGTTTATGAGGGAGCGGGGGGAACTAATGAAAAA. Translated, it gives CSVYEGAGGTNEK. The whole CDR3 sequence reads CSVYEGAGGTNEKLFF.

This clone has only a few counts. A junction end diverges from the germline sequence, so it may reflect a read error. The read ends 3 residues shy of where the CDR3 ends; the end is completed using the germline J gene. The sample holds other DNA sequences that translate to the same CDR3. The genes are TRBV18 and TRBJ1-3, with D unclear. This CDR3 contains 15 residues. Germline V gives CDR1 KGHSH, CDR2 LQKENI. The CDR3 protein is CASSPAVSSGNTIYF. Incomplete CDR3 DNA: TGTGCCAGCTCACCCGCGGTTAGCTCTGGAAACACA.

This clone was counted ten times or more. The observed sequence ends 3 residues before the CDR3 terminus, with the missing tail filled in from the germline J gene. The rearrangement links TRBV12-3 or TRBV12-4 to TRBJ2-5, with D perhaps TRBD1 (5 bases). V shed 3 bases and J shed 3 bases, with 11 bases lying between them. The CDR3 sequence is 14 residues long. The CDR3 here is CASSFGQGKETQYF. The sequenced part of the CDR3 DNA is TGTGCCAGCAGTTTCGGGCAGGGCAAAGAGACC.

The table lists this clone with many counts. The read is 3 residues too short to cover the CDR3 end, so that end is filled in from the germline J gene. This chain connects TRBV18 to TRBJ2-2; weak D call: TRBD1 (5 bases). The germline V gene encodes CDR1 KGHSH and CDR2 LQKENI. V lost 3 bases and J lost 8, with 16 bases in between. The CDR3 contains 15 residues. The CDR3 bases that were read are TGTGCCAGCTCACCCACCCAGGGTTCTTCAGGGGAG. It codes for CASSPTQGSSGE. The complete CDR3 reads CASSPTQGSSGELFF.

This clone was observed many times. CDR3 amino acids: CASNVQGMGNIQYF. CDR3 bases read: TGTGCCAGCAACGTACAGGGGATGGGGAACATT. The V and J genes are TRBV5-8 and TRBJ2-4, with 7 bases matching TRBD1. The sequenced fragment ends 3 residues before the CDR3 boundary, so the rest is inferred from the germline J gene. The CDR3 covers 14 residues. Trimming cost V 6 bases and J 7 bases; bases outside gene matches: 10. Germline values: CDR1 SGHTS, CDR2 YDEGEE.

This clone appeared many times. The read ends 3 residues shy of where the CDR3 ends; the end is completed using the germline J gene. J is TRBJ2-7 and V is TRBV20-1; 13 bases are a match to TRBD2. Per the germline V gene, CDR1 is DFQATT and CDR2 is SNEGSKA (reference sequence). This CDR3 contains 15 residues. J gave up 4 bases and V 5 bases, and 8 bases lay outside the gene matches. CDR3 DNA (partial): TGCAGTGCTGGCACTAGCGGGAGGGCCAGGTACGAG. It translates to CSAGTSGRARYE. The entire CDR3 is CSAGTSGRARYEQYF.

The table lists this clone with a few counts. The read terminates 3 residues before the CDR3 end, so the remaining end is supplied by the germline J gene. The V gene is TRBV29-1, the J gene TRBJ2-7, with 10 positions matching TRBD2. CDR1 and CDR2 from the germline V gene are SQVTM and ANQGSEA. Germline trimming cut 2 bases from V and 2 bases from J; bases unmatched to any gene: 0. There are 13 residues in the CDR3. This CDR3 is CSVELAGAYEQYF. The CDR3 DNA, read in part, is TGCAGCGTTGAACTAGCGGGGGCCTACGAG.

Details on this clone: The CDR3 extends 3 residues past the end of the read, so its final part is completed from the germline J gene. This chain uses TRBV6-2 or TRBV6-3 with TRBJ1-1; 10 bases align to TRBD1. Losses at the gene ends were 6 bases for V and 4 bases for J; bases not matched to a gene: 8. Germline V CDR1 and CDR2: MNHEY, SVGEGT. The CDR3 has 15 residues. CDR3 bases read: TGTGCCAGCAGGTACCCCTGGGACAGGGGCACTGAA. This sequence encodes CASRYPWDRGTE. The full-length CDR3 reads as CASRYPWDRGTEAFF.

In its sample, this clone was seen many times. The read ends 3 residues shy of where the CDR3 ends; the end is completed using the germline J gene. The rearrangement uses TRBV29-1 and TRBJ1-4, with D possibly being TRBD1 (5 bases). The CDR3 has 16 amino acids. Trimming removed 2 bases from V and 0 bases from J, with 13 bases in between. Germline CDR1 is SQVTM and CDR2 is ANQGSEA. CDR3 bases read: TGCAGCGTTGAACGGGTAGACAGATCAACTAATGAAAAA. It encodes CSVERVDRSTNEK. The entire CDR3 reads CSVERVDRSTNEKLFF.

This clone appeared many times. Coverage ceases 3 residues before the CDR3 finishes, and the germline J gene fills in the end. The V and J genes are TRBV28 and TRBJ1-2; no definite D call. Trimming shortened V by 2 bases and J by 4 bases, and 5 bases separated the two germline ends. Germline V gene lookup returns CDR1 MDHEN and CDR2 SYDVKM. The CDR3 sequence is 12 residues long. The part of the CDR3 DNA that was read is TGTGCCAGCAGTTTAGCGGGCTATGGC. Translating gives CASSLAGYG. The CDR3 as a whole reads CASSLAGYGYTF.

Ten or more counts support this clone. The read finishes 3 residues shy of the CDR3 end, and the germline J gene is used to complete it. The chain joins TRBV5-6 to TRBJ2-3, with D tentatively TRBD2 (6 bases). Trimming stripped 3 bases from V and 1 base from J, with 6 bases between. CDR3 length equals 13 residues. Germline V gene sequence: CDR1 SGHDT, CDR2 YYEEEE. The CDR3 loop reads CASSSGGTDTQYF. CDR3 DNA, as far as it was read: TGTGCCAGCAGCTCGGGGGGCACAGATACG.

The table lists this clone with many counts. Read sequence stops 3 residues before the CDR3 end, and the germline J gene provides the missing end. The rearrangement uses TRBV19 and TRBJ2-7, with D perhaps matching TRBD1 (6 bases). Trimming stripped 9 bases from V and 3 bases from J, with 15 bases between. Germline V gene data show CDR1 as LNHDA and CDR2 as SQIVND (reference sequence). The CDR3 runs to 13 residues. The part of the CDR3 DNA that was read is TGTGCCAGCAGCCGGGACATTGACTACGAG. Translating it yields CASSRDIDYE. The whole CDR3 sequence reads CASSRDIDYEQYF. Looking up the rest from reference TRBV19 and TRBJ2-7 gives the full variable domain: DGGITQSPKYLFRKEGQNVTLSCEQNLNHDAMYWYRQDPGQGLRLIYYSQIVNDFQKGDIAEGYSVSREKKESFPLTVTSAQKNPTAFYLCASSRDIDYEQYFGPGTRLTVT.

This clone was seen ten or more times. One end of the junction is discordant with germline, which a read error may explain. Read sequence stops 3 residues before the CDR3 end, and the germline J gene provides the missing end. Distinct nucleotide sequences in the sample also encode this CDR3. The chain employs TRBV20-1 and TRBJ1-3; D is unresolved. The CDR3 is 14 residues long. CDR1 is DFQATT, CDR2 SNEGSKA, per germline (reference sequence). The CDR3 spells CSARGGQVWNTIYF. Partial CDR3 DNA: TGCAGTGCGAGAGGTGGCCAGGTTTGGAACACA.

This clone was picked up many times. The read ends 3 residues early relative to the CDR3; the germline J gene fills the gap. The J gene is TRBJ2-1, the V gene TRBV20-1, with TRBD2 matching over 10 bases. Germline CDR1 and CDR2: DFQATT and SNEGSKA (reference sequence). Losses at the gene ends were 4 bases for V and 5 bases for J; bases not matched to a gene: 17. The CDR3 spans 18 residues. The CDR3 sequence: CSAILAGIRAWGDNEQFF. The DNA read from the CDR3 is TGCAGTGCTATACTAGCGGGAATACGAGCTTGGGGAGACAATGAG.

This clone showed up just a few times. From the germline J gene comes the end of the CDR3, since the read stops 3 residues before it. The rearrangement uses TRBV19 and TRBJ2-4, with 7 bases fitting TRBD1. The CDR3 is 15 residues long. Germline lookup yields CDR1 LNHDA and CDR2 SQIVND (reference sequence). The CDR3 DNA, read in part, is TGTGCCAGTACCACCGGGACAGCTACTAACTATGGT. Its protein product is CASTTGTATNYG. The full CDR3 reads CASTTGTATNYGQYF. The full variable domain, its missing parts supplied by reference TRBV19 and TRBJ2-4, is DGGITQSPKYLFRKEGQNVTLSCEQNLNHDAMYWYRQDPGQGLRLIYYSQIVNDFQKGDIAEGYSVSREKKESFPLTVTSAQKNPTAFYLCASTTGTATNYGQYFGAGTRLSVL.

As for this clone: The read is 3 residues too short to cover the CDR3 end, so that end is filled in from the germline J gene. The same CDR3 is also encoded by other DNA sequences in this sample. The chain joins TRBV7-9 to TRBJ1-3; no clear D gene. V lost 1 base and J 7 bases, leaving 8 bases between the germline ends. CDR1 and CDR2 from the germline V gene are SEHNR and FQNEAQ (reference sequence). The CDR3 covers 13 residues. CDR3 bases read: TGTGCCAGCAGCTTAGATCGAGGGAACACC. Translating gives CASSLDRGNT. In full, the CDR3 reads CASSLDRGNTIYF.

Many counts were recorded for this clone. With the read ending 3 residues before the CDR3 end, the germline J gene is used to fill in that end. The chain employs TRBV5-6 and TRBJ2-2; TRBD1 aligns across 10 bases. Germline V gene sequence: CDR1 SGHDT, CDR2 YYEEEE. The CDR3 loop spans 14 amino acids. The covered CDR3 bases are TGTGCCAGCAGCGTCCGGGACAGGGGTGAAAAG. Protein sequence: CASSVRDRGEK. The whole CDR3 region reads CASSVRDRGEKLFF. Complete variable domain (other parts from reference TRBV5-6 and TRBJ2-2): DAGVTQSPTHLIKTRGQQVTLRCSPKSGHDTVSWYQQALGQGPQFIFQYYEEEERQRGNFPDRFSGHQFPNYSSELNVNALLLGDSALYLCASSVRDRGEKLFFGEGSRLTVL.

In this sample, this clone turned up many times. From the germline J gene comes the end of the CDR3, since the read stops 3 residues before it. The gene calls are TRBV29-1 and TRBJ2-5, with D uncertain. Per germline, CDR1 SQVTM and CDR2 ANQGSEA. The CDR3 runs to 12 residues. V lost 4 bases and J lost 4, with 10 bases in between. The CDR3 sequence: CSVAIIAETQYF. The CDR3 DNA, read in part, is TGCAGCGTTGCTATTATCGCAGAGACC.

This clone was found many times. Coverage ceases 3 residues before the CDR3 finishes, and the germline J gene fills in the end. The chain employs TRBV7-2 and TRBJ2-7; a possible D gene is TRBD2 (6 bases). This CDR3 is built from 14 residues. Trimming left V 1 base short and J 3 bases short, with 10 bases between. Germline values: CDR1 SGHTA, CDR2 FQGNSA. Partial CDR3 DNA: TGTGCCAGCAGCTTAGGGGGGGACCTCTACGAG. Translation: CASSLGGDLYE. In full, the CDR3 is CASSLGGDLYEQYF.

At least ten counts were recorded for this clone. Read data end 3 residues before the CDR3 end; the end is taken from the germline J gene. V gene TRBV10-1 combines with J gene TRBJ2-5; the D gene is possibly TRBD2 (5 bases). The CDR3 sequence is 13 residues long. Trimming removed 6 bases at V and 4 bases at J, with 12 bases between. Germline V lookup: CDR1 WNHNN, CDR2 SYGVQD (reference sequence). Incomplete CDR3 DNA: TGCGCCAGCAGGCGGGCCCCAGGAGAGACC. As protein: CASRRAPGET. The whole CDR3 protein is CASRRAPGETQYF.

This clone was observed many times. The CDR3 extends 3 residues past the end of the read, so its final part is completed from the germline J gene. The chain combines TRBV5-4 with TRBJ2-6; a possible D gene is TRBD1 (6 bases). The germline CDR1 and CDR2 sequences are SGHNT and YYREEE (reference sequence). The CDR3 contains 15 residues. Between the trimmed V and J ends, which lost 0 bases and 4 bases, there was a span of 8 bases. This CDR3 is CASSLGGRGANVLTF. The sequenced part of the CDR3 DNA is TGTGCCAGCAGCTTGGGGGGGCGCGGGGCCAACGTC.

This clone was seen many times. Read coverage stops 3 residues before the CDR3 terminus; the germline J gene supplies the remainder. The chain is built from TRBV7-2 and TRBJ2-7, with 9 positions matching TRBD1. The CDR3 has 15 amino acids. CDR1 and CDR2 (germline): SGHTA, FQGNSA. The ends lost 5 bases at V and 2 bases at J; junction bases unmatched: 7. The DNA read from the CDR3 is TGTGCCAGCAGCCTAAGCCGGGACAGGGCCTACGAG. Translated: CASSLSRDRAYE. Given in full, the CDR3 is CASSLSRDRAYEQYF. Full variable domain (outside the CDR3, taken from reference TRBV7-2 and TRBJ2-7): GAGVSQSPSNKVTEKGKDVELRCDPISGHTALYWYRQSLGQGLEFLIYFQGNSAPDKSGLPSDRFSAERTGGSVSTLTIQRTQQEDSAVYLCASSLSRDRAYEQYFGPGTRLTVT.

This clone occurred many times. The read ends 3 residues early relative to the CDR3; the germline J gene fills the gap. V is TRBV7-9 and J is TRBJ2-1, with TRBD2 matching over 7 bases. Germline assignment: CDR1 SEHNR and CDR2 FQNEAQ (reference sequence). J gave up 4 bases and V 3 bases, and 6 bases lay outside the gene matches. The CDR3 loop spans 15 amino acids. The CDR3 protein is CASSFLLAAYNEQFF. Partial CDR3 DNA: TGTGCCAGCAGCTTTCTCCTAGCGGCTTACAATGAG.

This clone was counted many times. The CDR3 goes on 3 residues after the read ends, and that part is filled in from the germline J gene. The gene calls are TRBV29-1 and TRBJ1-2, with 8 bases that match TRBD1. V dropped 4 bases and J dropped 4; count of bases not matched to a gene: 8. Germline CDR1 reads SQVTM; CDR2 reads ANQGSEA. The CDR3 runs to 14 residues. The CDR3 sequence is CSVGGQGAGYGYTF. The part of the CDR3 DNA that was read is TGCAGCGTTGGGGGTCAGGGGGCGGGCTATGGC.